This entry lists 13 T cell receptor beta chains sequenced from one sample in a study of persistence of HIV-infected CD4 T cells. Nonspecific anti-CD3/anti-CD28 bead stimulation represents the broad CD4+ T cell repertoire. Sorting of responding CD4+ T cells relied on upregulated CD40 ligand together with CD69. The immunoSEQ assay was version 4, run in survey mode. Produced via immunoSEQ multiplex PCR; TCRdb's table is partial and in-frame only. The data hold over 35,000 clones, with more than 80% observed a single time. No antigen is known for these receptors. The sequencing used CD4+ T cells sorted from PBMCs after roughly 18-hour stimulation, collected from a patient who received antiretroviral therapy. The origin of the receptors is an adult man with HIV who was CMV-seropositive.

This sequence joins TRBV7-2 and TRBJ1-3; D uncertain. Deletions cut 6 bases from V and 2 bases from J, with 14 bases between. CDR1 SGHTA and CDR2 FQGNSA come from the germline V gene. The CDR3 spans 15 residues. The CDR3: CASSSWVGTGNTIYF. The CDR3 coding sequence is TGTGCCAGCAGTTCTTGGGTGGGCACTGGAAACACCATATATTTT.

The chain links TRBV24-1 to TRBJ2-3, with D possibly being TRBD1 (5 bases). The CDR3 runs to 17 residues. In germline, CDR1 is KGHDR, CDR2 SFDVKD. V was trimmed by 4 bases and J by 1 base, leaving 17 bases between them. The CDR3 DNA reads as TGTGCCACCAGTGACCGTCCTAGGGGCGCGGGCACAGATACGCAGTATTTT. It encodes CATSDRPRGAGTDTQYF.

This sequence joins TRBV19 and TRBJ1-1; maybe TRBD1 (5 bases). CDR1 LNHDA and CDR2 SQIVND come from the germline V gene (reference sequence). Trimming cost V 6 bases and J 8 bases, with 13 bases left between them. This CDR3 contains 12 residues. DNA of the CDR3: TGTGCCAGTAGAATCGGGGGGAAAGAAGCTTTCTTT. This gives the protein CASRIGGKEAFF. Together with reference TRBV19 and TRBJ1-1, the CDR3 gives the full variable domain: DGGITQSPKYLFRKEGQNVTLSCEQNLNHDAMYWYRQDPGQGLRLIYYSQIVNDFQKGDIAEGYSVSREKKESFPLTVTSAQKNPTAFYLCASRIGGKEAFFGQGTRLTVV.

The chain is built from TRBV6-1 and TRBJ2-1, with D perhaps being TRBD1 or TRBD2 (5 bases each). The germline V gene has CDR1 MNHNS and CDR2 SASEGT. Trimming removed 0 bases from V and 1 base from J, with 7 bases in between. The CDR3 totals 15 residues. The CDR3 DNA reads TGTGCCAGCAGTGAAGCTTGGGGGTCCTACAATGAGCAGTTCTTC. Translation: CASSEAWGSYNEQFF.

The chain recombines TRBV14 with TRBJ2-5; D might be TRBD1 (6 bases). CDR1 is SGHDN and CDR2 is FVKESK in the germline V gene. The length of the CDR3 is 15 residues. V lost 4 bases and J lost 5, with 17 bases in between. Here the CDR3 reads CASSPRDTFWETQYF. The DNA of the CDR3 is TGTGCCAGCAGCCCCCGGGACACCTTTTGGGAGACCCAGTACTTC.

This clone appeared once. CDR3 sequence reads: CATATGDMTDTQYF. CDR3 in DNA: TGTGCCACCGCTACAGGGGATATGACAGATACGCAGTATTTT. The rearrangement links TRBV24-1 to TRBJ2-3, with TRBD1 matching 7 bases. V shed 9 bases and J 3 bases; nucleotides not matched to a gene: 8. This CDR3 has 14 amino acids. CDR1 and CDR2 from the germline V gene are KGHDR and SFDVKD.

This chain links TRBV6-2 or TRBV6-3 with TRBJ1-1; possible D gene TRBD1, 6 bases. Germline V lookup: CDR1 MNHEY, CDR2 SVGEGT. This CDR3 comprises 14 residues. V dropped 6 bases and J dropped 5 bases, with 16 bases sitting between them. For the CDR3, the DNA is TGTGCCAGCAGCCCCAGGGGCCGGGGAACTGAAGCTTTCTTT. This gives the protein CASSPRGRGTEAFF.

This clone was picked up one time. V is TRBV5-1 and J is TRBJ1-4; tentatively, D is TRBD1 (6 bases). This CDR3 is built from 17 residues. V shed 0 bases and J shed 0 bases, with 12 bases lying between them. Germline CDR1 reads SGHRS; CDR2 reads YFSETQ. The CDR3 reads CASSLVGQPATNEKLFF. The CDR3 DNA is TGCGCCAGCAGCTTGGTAGGACAGCCGGCAACTAATGAAAAACTGTTTTTT.

This clone has more than one count but fewer than ten. The J gene is TRBJ1-1, the V gene TRBV10-3, with D uncertain. Germline values: CDR1 ENHRY, CDR2 SYGVKD. The CDR3 is made up of 15 amino acids. V lost 0 bases and J 0 bases, leaving 8 bases between the germline ends. CDR3 loop: CAISESQDLNTEAFF. Written as DNA, the CDR3 is TGTGCCATCAGTGAGTCTCAGGATTTGAACACTGAAGCTTTCTTT.

The J gene is TRBJ1-2, the V gene TRBV27; 7 nucleotides line up with TRBD1. J was trimmed by 10 bases and V by 0 bases; bases with no gene match: 14. CDR1 and CDR2 (germline): MNHEY, SMNVEV (reference sequence). The CDR3 spans 16 residues. This chain's CDR3 is CASSLSHTGAEKDYTF. CDR3 sequence (DNA): TGTGCCAGCAGTTTATCGCATACAGGGGCAGAGAAGGACTACACCTTC.

The chain has TRBV13 and TRBJ1-3; D gene ambiguous. The V gene's germline CDR1 is PRHDT and CDR2 FYEKMQ (reference sequence). The CDR3 sequence is 16 residues long. V lost 1 base to trimming and J lost 0 bases, with 10 bases between them. For the CDR3, the DNA is TGTGCCAGCAGCTTAGCAGTTACGAGCTCTGGAAACACCATATATTTT. It translates to CASSLAVTSSGNTIYF. Together with reference TRBV13 and TRBJ1-3, the CDR3 gives the full variable domain: AAGVIQSPRHLIKEKRETATLKCYPIPRHDTVYWYQQGPGQDPQFLISFYEKMQSDKGSIPDRFSAQQFSDYHSELNMSSLELGDSALYFCASSLAVTSSGNTIYFGEGSWLTVV.

The chain employs TRBV5-6 and TRBJ2-1; the D is unclear. This CDR3 is built from 11 residues. Between the trimmed V and J ends, which lost 2 bases and 10 bases, there was a span of 7 bases. Germline assignment: CDR1 SGHDT and CDR2 YYEEEE. In DNA form, the CDR3 reads TGTGCCAGCAGCTTATACCTGGAGCAGTTCTTC. Its translation is CASSLYLEQFF. Full variable domain (rest looked up from reference TRBV5-6 and TRBJ2-1): DAGVTQSPTHLIKTRGQQVTLRCSPKSGHDTVSWYQQALGQGPQFIFQYYEEEERQRGNFPDRFSGHQFPNYSSELNVNALLLGDSALYLCASSLYLEQFFGPGTRLTVL.

This clone was seen only a few times. The gene calls are TRBV13 and TRBJ1-1; D is perhaps TRBD1 (6 bases). V shed 0 bases and J shed 1 base, with 9 bases lying between them. Germline V gives CDR1 PRHDT, CDR2 FYEKMQ (reference sequence). This CDR3 is 15 amino acids long. The CDR3, as DNA: TGTGCCAGCAGCTTAGGTGACAGGAGGAACACTGAAGCTTTCTTT. It specifies CASSLGDRRNTEAFF. Complete variable domain (other parts from reference TRBV13 and TRBJ1-1): AAGVIQSPRHLIKEKRETATLKCYPIPRHDTVYWYQQGPGQDPQFLISFYEKMQSDKGSIPDRFSAQQFSDYHSELNMSSLELGDSALYFCASSLGDRRNTEAFFGQGTRLTVV.